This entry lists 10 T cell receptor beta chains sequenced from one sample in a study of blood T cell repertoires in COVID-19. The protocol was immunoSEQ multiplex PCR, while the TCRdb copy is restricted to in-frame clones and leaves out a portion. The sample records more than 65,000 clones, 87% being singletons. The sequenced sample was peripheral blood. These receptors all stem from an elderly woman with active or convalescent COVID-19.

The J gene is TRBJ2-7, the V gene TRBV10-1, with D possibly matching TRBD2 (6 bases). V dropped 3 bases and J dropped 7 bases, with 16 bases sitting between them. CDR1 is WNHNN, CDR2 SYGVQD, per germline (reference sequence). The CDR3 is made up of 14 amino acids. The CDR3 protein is CASSDLRRGSEQYF. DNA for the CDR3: TGCGCCAGCAGTGACCTGAGGAGGGGATCGGAGCAGTACTTC.

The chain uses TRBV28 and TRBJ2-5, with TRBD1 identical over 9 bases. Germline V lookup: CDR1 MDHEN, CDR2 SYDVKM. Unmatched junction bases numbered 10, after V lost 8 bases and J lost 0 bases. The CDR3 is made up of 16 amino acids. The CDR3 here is CASGMIGQGNQETQYF. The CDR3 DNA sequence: TGTGCCAGCGGTATGATAGGACAGGGGAACCAAGAGACCCAGTACTTC.

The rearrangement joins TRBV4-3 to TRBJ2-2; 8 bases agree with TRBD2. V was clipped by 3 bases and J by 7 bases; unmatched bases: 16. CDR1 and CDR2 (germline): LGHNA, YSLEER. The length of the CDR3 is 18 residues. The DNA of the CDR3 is TGCGCCAGCAGCCACCGACCCCCCCGGACTAGCAGGAGCGGGGAGCTGTTTTTT. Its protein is CASSHRPPRTSRSGELFF.

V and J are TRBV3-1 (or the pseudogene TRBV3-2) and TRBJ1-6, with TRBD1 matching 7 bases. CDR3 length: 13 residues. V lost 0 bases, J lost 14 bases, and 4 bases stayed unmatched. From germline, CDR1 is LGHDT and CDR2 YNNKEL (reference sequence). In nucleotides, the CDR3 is TGTGCCAGCAGCCAAGAAGGCACAGGGGCCCTCCACTTT. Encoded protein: CASSQEGTGALHF.

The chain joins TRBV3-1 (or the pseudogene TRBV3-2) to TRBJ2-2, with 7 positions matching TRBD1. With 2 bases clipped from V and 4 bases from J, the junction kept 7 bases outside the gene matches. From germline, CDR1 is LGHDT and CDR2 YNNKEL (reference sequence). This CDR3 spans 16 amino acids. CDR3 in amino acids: CASSQFWQGVTGELFF. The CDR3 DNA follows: TGTGCCAGCAGCCAATTTTGGCAGGGGGTCACCGGGGAGCTGTTTTTT.

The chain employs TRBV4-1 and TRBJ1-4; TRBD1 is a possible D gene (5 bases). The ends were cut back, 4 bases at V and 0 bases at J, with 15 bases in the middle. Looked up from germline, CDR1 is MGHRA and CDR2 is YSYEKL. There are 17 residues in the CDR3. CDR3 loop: CASSLRMTAATNEKLFF. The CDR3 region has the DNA TGCGCCAGCAGCCTACGAATGACAGCAGCAACTAATGAAAAACTGTTTTTT.

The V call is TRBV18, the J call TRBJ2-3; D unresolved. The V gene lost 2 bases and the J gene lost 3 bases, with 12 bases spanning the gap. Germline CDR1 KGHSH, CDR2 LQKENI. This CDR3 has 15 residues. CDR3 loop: CASSPNLAKTDTQYF. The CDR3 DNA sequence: TGTGCCAGCTCACCAAATTTAGCCAAGACAGATACGCAGTATTTT.

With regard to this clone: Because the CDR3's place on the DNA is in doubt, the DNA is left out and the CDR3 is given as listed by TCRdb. CDR3 loop: CASSLVGQGTFF. The rearrangement links TRBV5-1 to TRBJ2-1; whether TRBD1, the table's D call, matches the DNA was not checked. The CDR3 region is 12 residues in length, termini included. The germline CDR1 and CDR2 sequences are SGHRS and YFSETQ.

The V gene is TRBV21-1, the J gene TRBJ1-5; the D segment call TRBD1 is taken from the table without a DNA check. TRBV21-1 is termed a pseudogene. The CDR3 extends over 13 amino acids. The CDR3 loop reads CASRTGGNQPQHF. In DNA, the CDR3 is TGTGCCAGCAGGACAGGGGGCAATCAGCCCCAGCATTTT.

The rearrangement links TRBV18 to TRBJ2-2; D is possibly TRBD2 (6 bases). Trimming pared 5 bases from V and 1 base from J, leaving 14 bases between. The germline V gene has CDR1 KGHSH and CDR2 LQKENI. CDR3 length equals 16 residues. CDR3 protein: CASSSSGTWNTGELFF. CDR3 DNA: TGTGCCAGCTCAAGCTCCGGGACTTGGAACACCGGGGAGCTGTTTTTT.